The 16 T cell receptor beta chains below were found in one sample sequenced in a study of T-cell reconstitution after alpha-beta-depleted transplantation in children (dated by TCRdb to 2016 to 2017). Library prep was done by PCR. Data came from an Illumina HiSeq 2500. TCR library preparation used molecular barcoding, with unique molecular identifiers applied to normalize quantification of the TCRbeta repertoire. Through fastp at Q25 and MiXCR, TCRdb rebuilt clones from the public reads, retaining in-frame beta chains. Each CDR3 protein gets just one entry, which takes the most common genes and DNA from the rows behind it. In this sample the table shows around 410,000 distinct CDR3 sequences, 11% of which occur a single time. Of the sample, approximately 5% is held by the ten largest clones. The sequencing here drew on PBMCs from the stem cell graft donor, taken from the stem cell graft. The source is a human donor who donated a stem cell graft to a child with acute myeloid leukemia.

This clonotype was picked up a small number of times. The chain carries TRBV30 and TRBJ2-3, with D maybe TRBD2 (6 bases). There are 16 residues in the CDR3. The V end lost 0 bases, the J end lost 0 bases, and 13 bases lay between the germline ends. CDR1 is GTSNPN and CDR2 is SVGIG in the germline V gene (reference sequence). The CDR3 region is CAWSVTRDPSTDTQYF. The CDR3 region has the DNA TGTGCCTGGAGTGTCACGCGGGACCCTAGCACAGATACGCAGTATTTT.

The chain couples TRBV6-1 to TRBJ2-3, with D possibly being TRBD2 (6 bases). Trimming removed 5 bases at V and 0 bases at J, with 18 bases between. The germline CDR1 and CDR2 sequences are MNHNS and SASEGT. The CDR3 is 17 residues long. CDR3 nucleotides: TGTGCCAGCAGTCAGGCGGGACTCCAGACTAGCACAGATACGCAGTATTTT. This sequence encodes CASSQAGLQTSTDTQYF.

This clonotype showed up just a few times. The chain couples TRBV7-2 to TRBJ1-1; the D is unclear. Trimming pared 5 bases from V and 3 bases from J, leaving 16 bases between. CDR1 and CDR2 from the germline V gene are SGHTA and FQGNSA. The CDR3 length is 15 residues. The CDR3 protein is CASSLFSGLDTEAFF. The CDR3, as DNA: TGTGCCAGCAGCCTATTTTCAGGACTCGACACTGAAGCTTTCTTT.

This clonotype appeared many times. This rearrangement joins TRBV5-1 to TRBJ1-4, with D maybe TRBD1 (6 bases). The CDR3 runs 15 residues. Trimming took 1 base from V and 5 from J, leaving 12 bases between them. Germline values: CDR1 SGHRS, CDR2 YFSETQ. The DNA for the CDR3 is TGCGCCAGCAGCTTGACGGACAGCCAGAATGAAAAACTGTTTTTT. Translation: CASSLTDSQNEKLFF.

This clonotype has only a few counts. The CDR3: CASSRLRGERADTQYF. CDR3 DNA: TGCGCCAGCAGCCGCCTGAGAGGGGAACGCGCAGATACGCAGTATTTT. This sequence joins TRBV4-1 and TRBJ2-3; D tentatively fits TRBD1 or TRBD2 (5 bases each). This CDR3 comprises 16 residues. Trimming left V 4 bases short and J 4 bases short, with 18 bases between. In germline, CDR1 is MGHRA, CDR2 YSYEKL.

The chain is built from TRBV20-1 and TRBJ1-1; tentative D call: TRBD1 (6 bases). CDR3 length: 13 amino acids. Germline V gene data show CDR1 as DFQATT and CDR2 as SNEGSKA (reference sequence). Between the trimmed V and J ends, which lost 3 bases and 7 bases, there was a span of 15 bases. The CDR3 here is CSARWKGDGEAFF. CDR3 DNA: TGCAGTGCTAGGTGGAAGGGGGACGGTGAAGCTTTCTTT.

This chain links TRBV7-9 with TRBJ1-1; no firm D call. V was cut by 8 bases and J by 1 base, with 11 bases left in between. CDR3 length equals 13 residues. Per the germline V gene, CDR1 is SEHNR and CDR2 is FQNEAQ (reference sequence). For the CDR3, the DNA is TGTGCCAGCCAAGGAATCCAGAACACTGAAGCTTTCTTT. Protein: CASQGIQNTEAFF.

The table lists this clonotype with many counts. V usage is TRBV5-1 and J usage is TRBJ2-5; 7 bases agree with TRBD1. CDR3 length: 14 residues. The trim removed 0 bases at V and 4 bases at J, leaving 3 bases unmatched. The germline CDR1 and CDR2 sequences are SGHRS and YFSETQ. This chain's CDR3 is CASSLEQGSETQYF. CDR3 in DNA: TGCGCCAGCAGCTTGGAACAGGGGTCAGAGACCCAGTACTTC.

The chain recombines TRBV6-1 with TRBJ2-5; TRBD1 aligns across 9 bases. This CDR3 spans 13 amino acids. The V gene end was trimmed by 6 bases and the J gene end by 7 bases; junction bases not matched to a gene: 6. Looked up from germline, CDR1 is MNHNS and CDR2 is SASEGT. The CDR3 reads CASSRDREATQYF. Written as DNA, the CDR3 is TGTGCCAGCAGCAGGGACAGGGAAGCGACCCAGTACTTC.

V usage is TRBV6-1 and J usage is TRBJ1-2, with TRBD1 matching over 10 bases. This CDR3 has 16 amino acids. V lost 4 bases to trimming and J lost 2 bases; unmatched junction nucleotides: 7. Germline CDR1 is MNHNS and CDR2 is SASEGT. The CDR3 loop reads CASSGSGTGANYGYTF. CDR3 bases: TGTGCCAGCAGTGGATCCGGGACAGGGGCGAACTATGGCTACACCTTC.

This clonotype was counted many times. J is TRBJ1-2 and V is TRBV29-1, with 8 nucleotides matching TRBD1. CDR3 length: 13 residues. Germline CDR1 and CDR2: SQVTM and ANQGSEA. J gave up 5 bases and V 6 bases, and 8 bases lay outside the gene matches. In DNA, the CDR3 is TGCAGCGTCGCGCTAACAGGGGGATATGGCTACACCTTC. It codes for CSVALTGGYGYTF.

This clonotype was counted only a few times. The chain employs TRBV7-2 and TRBJ2-5; no definite D call. This CDR3 has 15 residues. Germline V gene lookup returns CDR1 SGHTA and CDR2 FQGNSA. V lost 3 bases, J lost 7 bases, and 18 bases lay in between. The CDR3 DNA reads as TGTGCCAGCAGCTTGAATGCGGCTTTTGGATTGACCCAGTACTTC. Its protein product is CASSLNAAFGLTQYF.

There are a few counts of this clonotype. This chain uses TRBV18 with TRBJ2-5; D remains ambiguous. CDR3 length: 16 residues. Looked up from germline, CDR1 is KGHSH and CDR2 is LQKENI. The V and J ends lost 1 base and 5 bases respectively, with 17 bases between them. The CDR3 nucleotides read TGTGCCAGCTCACCACTTCCCGCAACCGGAATGGAGACCCAGTACTTC. It is translated as CASSPLPATGMETQYF.

This clonotype was recorded at least ten times. This chain uses TRBV20-1 with TRBJ1-5; TRBD1 aligns across 7 bases. V shed 5 bases, J shed 3 bases, and the junction held 4 bases outside the gene matches. This CDR3 region has 13 residues. Germline V gene data show CDR1 as DFQATT and CDR2 as SNEGSKA (reference sequence). The CDR3 sequence: CSAPGQFNQPQHF. The CDR3 region has the DNA TGCAGTGCTCCGGGACAGTTCAATCAGCCCCAGCATTTT.

This clonotype was counted at least ten times. The V call is TRBV7-2, the J call TRBJ2-3; 9 positions agree with TRBD2. The CDR3 runs 14 residues. Germline V gene sequence: CDR1 SGHTA, CDR2 FQGNSA. Trimming cost V 3 bases and J 6 bases; bases outside gene matches: 4. The CDR3 loop reads CASSFAGGEDTQYF. The CDR3 region has the DNA TGTGCCAGCAGCTTTGCGGGAGGGGAGGATACGCAGTATTTT.

The chain links TRBV20-1 to TRBJ1-3; weak D call: TRBD1 (5 bases). The CDR3 runs 13 residues. CDR1 is DFQATT and CDR2 is SNEGSKA in the germline V gene (reference sequence). Between the trimmed V and J ends, which lost 3 bases and 6 bases, there was a span of 12 bases. The CDR3 here is CSASAGEINTIYF. DNA for the CDR3: TGCAGTGCTAGTGCGGGGGAGATAAACACCATATATTTT.